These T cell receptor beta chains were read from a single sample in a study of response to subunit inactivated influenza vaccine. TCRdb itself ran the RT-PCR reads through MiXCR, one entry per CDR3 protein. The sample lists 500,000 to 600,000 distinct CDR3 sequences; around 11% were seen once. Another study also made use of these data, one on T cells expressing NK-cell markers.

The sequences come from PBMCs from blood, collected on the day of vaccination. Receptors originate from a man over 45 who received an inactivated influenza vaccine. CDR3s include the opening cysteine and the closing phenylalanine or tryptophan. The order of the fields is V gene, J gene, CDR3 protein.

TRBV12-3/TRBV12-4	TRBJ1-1	CASSLTGAEAFF
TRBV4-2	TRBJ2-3	CASSLLGTLTDTQYF
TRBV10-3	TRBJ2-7	CAISDHGLAHPYEQYF
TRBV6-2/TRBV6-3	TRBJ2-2	CASTRDSLNTGELFF
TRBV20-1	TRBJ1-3	CSARPGRSGNTIYF
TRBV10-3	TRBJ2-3	CALRDRSTDTQYF
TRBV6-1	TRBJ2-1	CASRPGTDFDREQFF
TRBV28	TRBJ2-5	CASSRGEGTQYF
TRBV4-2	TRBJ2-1	CASSQDQGNTYNEQFF
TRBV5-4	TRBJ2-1	CASSPRFLGELFF